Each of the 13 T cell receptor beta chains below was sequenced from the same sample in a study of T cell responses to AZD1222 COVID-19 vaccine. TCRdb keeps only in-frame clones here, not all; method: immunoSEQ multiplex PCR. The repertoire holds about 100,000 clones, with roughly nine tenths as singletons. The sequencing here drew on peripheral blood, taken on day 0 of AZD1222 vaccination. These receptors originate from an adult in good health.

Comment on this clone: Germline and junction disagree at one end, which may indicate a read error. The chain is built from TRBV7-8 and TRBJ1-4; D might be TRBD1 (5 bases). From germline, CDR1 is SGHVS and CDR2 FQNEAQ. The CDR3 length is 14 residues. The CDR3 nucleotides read TGTGCCAGCAGCTTATCCCCTAGCCTACGGGACTCGATTTTT. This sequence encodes CASSLSPSLRDSIF.

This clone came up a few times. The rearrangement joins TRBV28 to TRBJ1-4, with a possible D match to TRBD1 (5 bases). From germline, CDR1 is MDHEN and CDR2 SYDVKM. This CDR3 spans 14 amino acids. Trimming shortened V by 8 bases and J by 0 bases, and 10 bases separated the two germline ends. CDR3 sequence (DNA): TGTGCCAGCGGCCTAGGGGCAACTAATGAAAAACTGTTTTTT. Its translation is CASGLGATNEKLFF.

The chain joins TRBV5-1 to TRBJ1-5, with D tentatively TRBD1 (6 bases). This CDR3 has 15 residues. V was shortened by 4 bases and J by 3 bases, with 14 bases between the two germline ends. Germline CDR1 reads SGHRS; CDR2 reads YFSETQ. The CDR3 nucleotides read TGCGCCAGCAGCCCCTCCGGGACAAACAATCAGCCCCAGCATTTT. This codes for CASSPSGTNNQPQHF.

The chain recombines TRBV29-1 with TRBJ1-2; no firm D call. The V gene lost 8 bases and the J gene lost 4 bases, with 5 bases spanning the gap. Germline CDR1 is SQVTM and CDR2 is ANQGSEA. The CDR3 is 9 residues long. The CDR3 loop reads CSPSYGYTF. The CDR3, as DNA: TGCAGCCCGAGCTATGGCTACACCTTC.

The CDR3 nucleotides read TGTGCCAGCAGCGGGGAAGCGGGAGTCCCCTACAATGAGCAGTTCTTC. Its protein is CASSGEAGVPYNEQFF. The chain joins TRBV9 to TRBJ2-1, with 8 bases fitting TRBD2. The CDR3 sequence is 16 residues long. The J segment lost 2 bases and the V segment lost 3 bases, leaving 7 bases of the junction unmatched. CDR1 and CDR2 (germline): SGDLS, YYNGEE.

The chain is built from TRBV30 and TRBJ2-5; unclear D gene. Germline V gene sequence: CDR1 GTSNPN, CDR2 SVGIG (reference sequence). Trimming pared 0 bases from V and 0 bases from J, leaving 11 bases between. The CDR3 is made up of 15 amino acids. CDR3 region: CAWSVPTVYQETQYF. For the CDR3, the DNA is TGTGCCTGGAGTGTCCCCACGGTGTACCAAGAGACCCAGTACTTC.

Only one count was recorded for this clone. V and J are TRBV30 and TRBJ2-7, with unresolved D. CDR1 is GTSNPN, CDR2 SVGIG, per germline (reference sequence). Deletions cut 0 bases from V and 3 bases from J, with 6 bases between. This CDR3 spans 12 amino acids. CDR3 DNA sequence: TGTGCCTGGAGTGTTCACAACTACGAGCAGTACTTC. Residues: CAWSVHNYEQYF.

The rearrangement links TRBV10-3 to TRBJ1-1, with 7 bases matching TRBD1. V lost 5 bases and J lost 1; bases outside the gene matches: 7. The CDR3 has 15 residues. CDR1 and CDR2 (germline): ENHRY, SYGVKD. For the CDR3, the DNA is TGTGCCATCAGTAAGGGGGCTGGGGGGAACACTGAAGCTTTCTTT. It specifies CAISKGAGGNTEAFF.

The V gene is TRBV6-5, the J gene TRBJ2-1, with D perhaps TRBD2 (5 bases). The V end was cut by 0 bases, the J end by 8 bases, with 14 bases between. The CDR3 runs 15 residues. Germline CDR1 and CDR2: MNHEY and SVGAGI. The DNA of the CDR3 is TGTGCCAGCAGTTACTCGGGAGCTAGGAACTATGAGCAGTTCTTC. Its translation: CASSYSGARNYEQFF.

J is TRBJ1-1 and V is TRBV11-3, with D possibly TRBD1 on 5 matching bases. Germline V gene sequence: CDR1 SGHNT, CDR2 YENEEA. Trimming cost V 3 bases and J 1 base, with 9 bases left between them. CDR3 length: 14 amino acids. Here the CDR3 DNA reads TGTGCCAGCAGCTTTAGGGACGGGAACACTGAAGCTTTCTTT. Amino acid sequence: CASSFRDGNTEAFF.

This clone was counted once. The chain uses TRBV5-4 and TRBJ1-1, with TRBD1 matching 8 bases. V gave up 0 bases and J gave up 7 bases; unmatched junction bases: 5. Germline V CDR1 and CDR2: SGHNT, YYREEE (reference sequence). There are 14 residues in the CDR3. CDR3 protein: CASSLGQGANEAFF. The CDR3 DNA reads TGTGCCAGCAGCTTGGGCCAGGGGGCAAATGAAGCTTTCTTT. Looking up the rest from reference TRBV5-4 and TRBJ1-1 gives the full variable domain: ETGVTQSPTHLIKTRGQQVTLRCSSQSGHNTVSWYQQALGQGPQFIFQYYREEENGRGNFPPRFSGLQFPNYSSELNVNALELDDSALYLCASSLGQGANEAFFGQGTRLTVV.

The CDR3 region has the DNA TGTGCCAGCAGTCTGGACACCTTCAATCAGCCCCAGCATTTT. Protein product: CASSLDTFNQPQHF. The chain links TRBV6-2 or TRBV6-3 to TRBJ1-5; maybe TRBD1 (5 bases). The V gene's germline CDR1 is MNHEY and CDR2 SVGEGT. The CDR3 extends over 14 amino acids. V shed 5 bases and J shed 3 bases, with 11 bases lying between them.

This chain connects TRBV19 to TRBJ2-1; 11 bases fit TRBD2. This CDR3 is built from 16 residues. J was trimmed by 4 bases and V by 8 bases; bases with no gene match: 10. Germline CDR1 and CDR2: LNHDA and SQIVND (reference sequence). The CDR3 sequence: CASLPQTSGAYNEQFF. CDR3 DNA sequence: TGTGCCAGTTTGCCTCAGACTAGCGGGGCTTACAATGAGCAGTTCTTC.